This T cell receptor beta chain was sequenced for a study of cytomegalovirus exposure and HLA in healthy donors. The CDR3 runs 18 residues. Per the germline V gene, CDR1 is SQVTM and CDR2 is ANQGSEA. V lost 0 bases to trimming and J lost 6 bases; unmatched junction nucleotides: 14. Use of 60 Vbeta and 13 Jbeta primers characterized the PCR. The repertoire was sequenced with immunoSEQ multiplex PCR; TCRdb's copy has only in-frame clones and lacks some. The sample has about 100,000 clones, around 80% seen once. The gene calls are TRBV29-1 and TRBJ1-2; 12 bases align to TRBD1. Sequenced sample: PBMCs. The TCR comes from a female donor in good health and CMV-seropositive. The CDR3 DNA reads as TGCAGCGTTGAAGATAGAGGGACAGGGGGCGGGATGGAGCATGGCTACACCTTC. As protein: CSVEDRGTGGGMEHGYTF.